This section outlines one T cell receptor (beta chain) sequence together with its context. Its target antigen remains unknown. The record has no base qualities; no much larger clone is one base away. The sample originates from a study of T cell repertoires in cytomegalovirus infection (dated by TCRdb to about 2019). In the study overall: Peptide stimulations targeted recently identified HLA-C-restricted CMV epitopes, whose presentation resists viral immunomodulation, together with well-studied HLA-B-restricted epitopes. Because public TCR beta signatures pointed to carriage of CMV infection together with the matching HLA type, the HLA type of each donor mattered for the analysis.

In the paper's terms, the treatment or condition label means: in vitro stimulation with specific CMV peptide epitopes to enrich CMV-specific T cells. There are 15 amino acids in the CDR3, from cysteine to phenylalanine inclusive. The DNA shown is the 45-base CDR3, in frame from base 1. V is trimmed back by 6 bases and J by 7 bases, and the junction contains 9 bases that no gene match accounts for. According to the germline V gene, CDR1 reads SGHAT and CDR2 reads FQNNGV. The investigation overall reported the following: In both this cohort and an independent cohort of some 370 donors, the cumulative frequency of public TCR beta family members distinguished carriers of CMV infection plus the relevant HLA type. The ex vivo response was dominated by HLA-C-restricted CMV-specific TCR beta clonotypes, and the single most frequent clonotype in two of eight donors was supplied by these HLA-C-restricted clonotypes.

The sequencer was an Illumina HiSeq 1500. TCRdb reran the public reads through fastp at Q25 and MiXCR, keeping productive beta chains. Each CDR3 protein appears once, grouped with its most common genes and DNA. The sample table contains about half a million distinct CDR3 sequences; only one count was recorded for approximately 46% of them. Just under 45% of the sample belongs to the ten largest clones. This material consisted of cultured PBMCs, taken from culture after CMV antigen stimulation. The chain is made from TRBV11-2 and TRBJ1-2, and TRBD1 matches 12 of the central bases. This receptor was identified in a human donor in good health (CMV status not recorded). Some clones in this sample may be carry-over from other donors' samples. The CDR3 region: CASRKPGQGAFGYTF. The DNA sequence is given as TGTGCCAGCAGGAAACCGGGACAGGGGGCTTTTGGCTACACCTTC.